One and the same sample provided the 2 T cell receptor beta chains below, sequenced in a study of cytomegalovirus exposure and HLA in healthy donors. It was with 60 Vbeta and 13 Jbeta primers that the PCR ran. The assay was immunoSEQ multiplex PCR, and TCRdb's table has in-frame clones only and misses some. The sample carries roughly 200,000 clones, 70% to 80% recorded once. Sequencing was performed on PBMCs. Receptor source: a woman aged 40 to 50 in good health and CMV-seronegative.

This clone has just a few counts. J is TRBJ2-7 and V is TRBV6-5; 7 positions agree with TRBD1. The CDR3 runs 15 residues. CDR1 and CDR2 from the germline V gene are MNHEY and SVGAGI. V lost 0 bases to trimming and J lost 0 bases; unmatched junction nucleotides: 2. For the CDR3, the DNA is TGTGCCAGCAGTTACTCCCGGGACAGCTCCTACGAGCAGTACTTC. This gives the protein CASSYSRDSSYEQYF.

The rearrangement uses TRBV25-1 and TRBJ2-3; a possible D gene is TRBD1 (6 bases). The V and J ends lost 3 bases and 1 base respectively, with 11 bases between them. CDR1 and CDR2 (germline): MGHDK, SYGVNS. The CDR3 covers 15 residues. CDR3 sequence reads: CASSEQGRGTDTQYF. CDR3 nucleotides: TGTGCCAGCAGTGAGCAGGGGCGAGGCACAGATACGCAGTATTTT.